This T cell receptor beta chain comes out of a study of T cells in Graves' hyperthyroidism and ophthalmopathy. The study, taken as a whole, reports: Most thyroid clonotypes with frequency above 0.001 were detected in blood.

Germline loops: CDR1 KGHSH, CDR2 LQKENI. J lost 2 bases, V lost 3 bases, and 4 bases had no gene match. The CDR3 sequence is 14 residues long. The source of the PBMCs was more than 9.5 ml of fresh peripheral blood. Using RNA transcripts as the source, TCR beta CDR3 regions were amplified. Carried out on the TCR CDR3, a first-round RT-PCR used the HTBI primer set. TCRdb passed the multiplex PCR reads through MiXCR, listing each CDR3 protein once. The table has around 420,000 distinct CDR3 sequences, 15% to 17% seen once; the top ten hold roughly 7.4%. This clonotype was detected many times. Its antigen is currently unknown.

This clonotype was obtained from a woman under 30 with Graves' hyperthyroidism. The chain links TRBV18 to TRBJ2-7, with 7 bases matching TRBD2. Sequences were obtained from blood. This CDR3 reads CASSPLAEAYEQYF. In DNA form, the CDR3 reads TGTGCCAGCTCACCCCTAGCGGAAGCCTACGAGCAGTACTTC. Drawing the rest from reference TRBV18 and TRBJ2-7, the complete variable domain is NAGVMQNPRHLVRRRGQEARLRCSPMKGHSHVYWYRQLPEEGLKFMVYLQKENIIDESGMPKERFSAEFPKEGPSILRIQQVVRGDSAAYFCASSPLAEAYEQYFGPGTRLTVT.